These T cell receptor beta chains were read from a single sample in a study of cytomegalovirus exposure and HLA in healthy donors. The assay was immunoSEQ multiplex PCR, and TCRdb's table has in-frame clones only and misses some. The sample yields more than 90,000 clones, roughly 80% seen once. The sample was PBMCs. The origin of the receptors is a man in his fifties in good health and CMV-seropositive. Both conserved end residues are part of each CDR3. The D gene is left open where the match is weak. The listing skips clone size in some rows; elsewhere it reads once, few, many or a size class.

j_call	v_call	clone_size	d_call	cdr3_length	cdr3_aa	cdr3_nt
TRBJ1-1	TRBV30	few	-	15	CAWSRTQGIVTEAFF	TGTGCCTGGAGTAGGACACAGGGCATTGTCACTGAAGCTTTCTTT
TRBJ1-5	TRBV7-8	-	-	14	CASSLETGGQPQHF	TGTGCCAGCAGCTTAGAGACAGGTGGTCAGCCCCAGCATTTT
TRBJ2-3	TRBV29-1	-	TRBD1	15	CSVERQGAFTDTQYF	TGCAGCGTTGAGCGACAGGGGGCTTTCACAGATACGCAGTATTTT
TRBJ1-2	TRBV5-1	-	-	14	CASSMGQGLYGYTF	TGCGCCAGCAGCATGGGGCAGGGGCTCTATGGCTACACCTTC
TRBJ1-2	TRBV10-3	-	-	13	CAISESGIYGYTF	TGTGCCATCAGTGAGTCCGGGATCTATGGCTACACCTTC
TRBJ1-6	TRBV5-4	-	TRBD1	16	CASSTFGQGINSPLHF	TGTGCCAGCAGCACCTTTGGACAGGGGATCAATTCACCCCTCCACTTT
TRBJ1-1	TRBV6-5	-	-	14	CASSYSRRNTEAFF	TGTGCCAGCAGTTACTCGCGGAGAAACACTGAAGCTTTCTTT
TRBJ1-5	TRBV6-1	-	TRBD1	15	CASSGDRGSNQPQHF	TGTGCCAGCAGCGGGGACAGGGGGAGCAATCAGCCCCAGCATTTT
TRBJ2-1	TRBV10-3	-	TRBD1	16	CAITRTGASSYNEQFF	TGTGCCATCACCAGGACAGGCGCGAGCTCCTACAATGAGCAGTTCTTC
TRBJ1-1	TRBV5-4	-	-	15	CASSLGGGAGTEAFF	TGTGCCAGCAGCTTGGGGGGGGGCGCGGGGACTGAAGCTTTCTTT
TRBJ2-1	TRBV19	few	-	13	CASSSGLAGEQFF	TGTGCCAGTAGTTCCGGGTTGGCCGGAGAGCAGTTCTTC
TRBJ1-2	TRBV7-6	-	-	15	CASRPLGGSGYGYTF	TGTGCCAGCCGCCCCCTGGGAGGGTCTGGCTATGGCTACACCTTC
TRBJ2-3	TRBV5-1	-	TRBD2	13	CASSSGTADTQYF	TGCGCCAGCAGCAGCGGGACTGCAGATACGCAGTATTTT
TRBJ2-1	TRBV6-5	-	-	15	CASSYSRGGFNEQFF	TGTGCCAGCAGTTACTCGAGGGGGGGGTTCAATGAGCAGTTCTTC
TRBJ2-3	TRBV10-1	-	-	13	CASSEGAGDTQYF	TGCGCCAGCAGTGAGGGTGCGGGAGATACGCAGTATTTT
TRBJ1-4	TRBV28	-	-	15	CASNQPGETNEKLFF	TGTGCCAGCAACCAACCGGGGGAGACTAATGAAAAACTGTTTTTT
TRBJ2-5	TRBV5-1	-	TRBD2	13	CASSLAGGETQYF	TGCGCCAGCAGCTTGGCGGGGGGGGAGACCCAGTACTTC
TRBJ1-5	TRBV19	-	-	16	CASSIPREGSVQPQHF	TGTGCCAGTAGTATACCCCGAGAGGGTTCCGTTCAGCCCCAGCATTTT
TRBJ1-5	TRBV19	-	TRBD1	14	CASRGGQVNQPQHF	TGTGCCAGTAGGGGGGGACAGGTTAATCAGCCCCAGCATTTT
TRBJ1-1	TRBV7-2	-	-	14	CASSFKPGGLEAFF	TGTGCCAGCAGCTTCAAACCCGGTGGTCTCGAAGCTTTCTTT
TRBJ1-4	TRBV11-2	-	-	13	CASSQTSSGKLFF	TGTGCCAGCAGCCAGACCTCAAGCGGAAAACTGTTTTTT
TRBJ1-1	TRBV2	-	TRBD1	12	CASSYGTAEAFF	TGTGCCAGCAGCTACGGGACAGCTGAAGCTTTCTTT
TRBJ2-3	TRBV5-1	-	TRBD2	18	CASSLGTSGRFSTDTQYF	TGCGCCAGCAGCTTGGGGACTAGCGGGAGGTTTAGCACAGATACGCAGTATTTT
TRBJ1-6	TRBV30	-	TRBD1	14	CAWDGQGGNSPLHF	TGTGCCTGGGATGGACAGGGAGGAAATTCACCCCTCCACTTT
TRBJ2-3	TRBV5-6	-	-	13	CASSPSSTDTQYF	TGTGCCAGCAGCCCGTCTTCCACAGATACGCAGTATTTT
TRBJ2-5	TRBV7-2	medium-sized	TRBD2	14	CASSLAGGQETQYF	TGTGCCAGCAGCTTAGCGGGGGGGCAAGAGACCCAGTACTTC
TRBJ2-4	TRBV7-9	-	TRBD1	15	CASSIGTGARNIQYF	TGTGCCAGCAGCATCGGGACAGGGGCTCGGAACATTCAGTACTTC
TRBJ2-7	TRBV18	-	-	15	CASSPIHEATYEQYF	TGTGCCAGCTCACCGATACATGAGGCCACCTACGAGCAGTACTTC
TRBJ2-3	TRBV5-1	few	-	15	CASTRTGISTDTQYF	TGCGCCAGCACCCGTACAGGGATCAGCACAGATACGCAGTATTTT
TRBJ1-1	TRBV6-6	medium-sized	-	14	CASSSQGGNTEAFF	TGTGCCAGCAGTTCCCAAGGGGGGAACACTGAAGCTTTCTTT
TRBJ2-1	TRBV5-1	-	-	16	CASSLAGTLSYNEQFF	TGCGCCAGCAGCTTGGCCGGGACTCTCTCCTACAATGAGCAGTTCTTC
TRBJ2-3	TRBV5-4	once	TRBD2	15	CASSLVSGGRDTQYF	TGTGCCAGCAGCTTGGTGTCGGGGGGGAGGGATACGCAGTATTTT
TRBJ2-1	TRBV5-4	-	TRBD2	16	CASSSGLAGGLGEQFF	TGTGCCAGCAGCAGTGGACTAGCGGGAGGCCTCGGTGAGCAGTTCTTC
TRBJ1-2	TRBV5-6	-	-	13	CASSGSVRVDYTF	TGTGCCAGCAGCGGCTCCGTCCGGGTCGACTACACCTTC
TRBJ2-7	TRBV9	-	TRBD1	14	CASSVEQGRYEQYF	TGTGCCAGCAGCGTAGAACAGGGGAGATACGAGCAGTACTTC
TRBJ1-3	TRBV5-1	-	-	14	CASRSPGAGNTIYF	TGCGCCAGCAGATCCCCCGGGGCTGGAAACACCATATATTTT
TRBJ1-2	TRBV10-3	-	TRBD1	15	CAERQGLGANYGYTF	TGTGCCGAGCGACAGGGATTGGGGGCTAACTATGGCTACACCTTC
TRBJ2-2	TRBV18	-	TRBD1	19	CASSPTDRGTAGNTGELFF	TGTGCCAGCTCACCCACGGACAGGGGTACAGCGGGGAACACCGGGGAGCTGTTTTTT
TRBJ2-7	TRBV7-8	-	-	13	CASSQWAGYEQYF	TGTGCCAGCAGCCAGTGGGCAGGGTACGAGCAGTACTTC
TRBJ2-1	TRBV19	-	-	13	CASSPTSVGEQFF	TGTGCCAGTAGTCCTACAAGCGTAGGTGAGCAGTTCTTC
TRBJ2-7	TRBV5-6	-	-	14	CASSLGQVLYEQYF	TGTGCCAGCAGCTTGGGCCAGGTGTTATACGAGCAGTACTTC
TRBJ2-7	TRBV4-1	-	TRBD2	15	CASSQEGTSAYEQYF	TGCGCCAGCAGCCAAGAGGGGACTAGCGCCTACGAGCAGTACTTC
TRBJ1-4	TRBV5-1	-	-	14	CASSPYGSNEKLFF	TGCGCCAGCAGCCCTTACGGGTCTAATGAAAAACTGTTTTTT
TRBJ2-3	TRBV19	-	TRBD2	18	CASSIERLGRGGRDTQYF	TGTGCCAGTAGTATAGAAAGACTGGGGCGGGGGGGCAGAGATACGCAGTATTTT
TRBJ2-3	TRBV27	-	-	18	CASSLKGPRREKPDTQYF	TGTGCCAGCAGTTTAAAGGGGCCGCGGCGGGAAAAGCCAGATACGCAGTATTTT
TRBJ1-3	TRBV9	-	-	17	CASSPQPRVPSGNTIYF	TGTGCCAGCAGCCCCCAGCCGCGGGTCCCCTCTGGAAACACCATATATTTT
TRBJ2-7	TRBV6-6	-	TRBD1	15	CASSYLGQGVSEQYF	TGTGCCAGCAGTTACCTGGGACAGGGGGTCAGCGAGCAGTACTTC
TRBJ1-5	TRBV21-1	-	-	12	CARDGGNQPQHF	TGTGCCAGGGACGGGGGGAATCAGCCCCAGCATTTT
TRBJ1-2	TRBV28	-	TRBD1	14	CASSLGDSSYGYTF	TGTGCCAGCAGTTTGGGGGACAGCTCCTATGGCTACACCTTC
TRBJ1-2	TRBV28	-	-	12	CALKTGNYGYTF	TGTGCTCTAAAAACAGGGAACTATGGCTACACCTTC
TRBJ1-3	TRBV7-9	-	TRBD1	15	CASSFGTGFGNTIYF	TGTGCCAGCAGCTTCGGGACAGGGTTCGGAAACACCATATATTTT